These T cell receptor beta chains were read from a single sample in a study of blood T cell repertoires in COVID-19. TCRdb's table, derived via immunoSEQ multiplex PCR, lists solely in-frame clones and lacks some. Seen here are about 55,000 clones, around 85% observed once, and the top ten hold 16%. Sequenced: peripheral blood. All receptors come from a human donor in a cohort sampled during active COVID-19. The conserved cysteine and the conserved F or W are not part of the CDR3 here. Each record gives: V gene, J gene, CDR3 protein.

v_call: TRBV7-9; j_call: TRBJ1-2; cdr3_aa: AGTRTGSPSYT
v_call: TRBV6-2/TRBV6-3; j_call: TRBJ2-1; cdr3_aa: ASSHSPGLAGGKDNEQF
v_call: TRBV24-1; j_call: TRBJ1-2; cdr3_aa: ATSDGGQGFGGYT
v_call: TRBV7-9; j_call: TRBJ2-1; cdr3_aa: ASSQRASNEQF
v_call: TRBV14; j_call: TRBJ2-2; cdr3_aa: ASSQATQATGELF
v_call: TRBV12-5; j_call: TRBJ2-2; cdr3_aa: ASGMRRVLRNTGELF
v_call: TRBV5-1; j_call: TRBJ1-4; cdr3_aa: ASSVGTVREKLF
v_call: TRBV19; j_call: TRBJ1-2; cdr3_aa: ASSIDQFYT
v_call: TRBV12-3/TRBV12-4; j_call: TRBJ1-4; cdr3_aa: ASSHTGEKLF
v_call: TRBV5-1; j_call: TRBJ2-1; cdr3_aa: ASSFVGGGAYNEQF
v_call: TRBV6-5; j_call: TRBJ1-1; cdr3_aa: ASTLTGGSTEAF
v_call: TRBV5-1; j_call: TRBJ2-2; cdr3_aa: ASTPPRGRRELF
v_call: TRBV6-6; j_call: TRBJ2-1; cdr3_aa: ASSYGGSIDEQF
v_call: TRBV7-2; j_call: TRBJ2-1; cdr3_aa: ASSSSGTSYNEQF
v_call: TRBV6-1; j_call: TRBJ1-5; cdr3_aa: ASSEYRTQNQPQH
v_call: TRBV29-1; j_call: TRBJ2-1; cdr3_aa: SVVGDRGTIYYNEQF
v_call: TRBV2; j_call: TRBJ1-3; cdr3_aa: ASSVESGASGNTIY
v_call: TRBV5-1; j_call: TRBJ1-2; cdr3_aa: ASSLESANYGYT
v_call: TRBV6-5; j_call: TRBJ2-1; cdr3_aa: ASRPPGTANNEQF
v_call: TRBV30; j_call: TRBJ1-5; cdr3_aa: AWSVGGGNQPQH
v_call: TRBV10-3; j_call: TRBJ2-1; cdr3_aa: AAYSGGDNEQF
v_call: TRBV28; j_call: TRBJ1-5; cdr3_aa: ASLLDRGDNQPQH
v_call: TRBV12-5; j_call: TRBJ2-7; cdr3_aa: ASGSDRVYEQY
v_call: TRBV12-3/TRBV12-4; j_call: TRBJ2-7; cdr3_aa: ASSFGGYEQY
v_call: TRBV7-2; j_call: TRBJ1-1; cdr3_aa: ASSKWGQGEAF
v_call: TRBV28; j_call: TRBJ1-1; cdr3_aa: ASNMGQMNTEAF
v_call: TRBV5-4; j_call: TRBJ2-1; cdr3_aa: ASIGGGGEQF
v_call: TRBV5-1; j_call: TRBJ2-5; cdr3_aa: ASSAGQPITETQY
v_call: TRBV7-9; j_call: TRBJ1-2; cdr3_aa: ASSSVGREGYGYT
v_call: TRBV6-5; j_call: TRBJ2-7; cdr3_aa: ASSYSSVGGLYEQY
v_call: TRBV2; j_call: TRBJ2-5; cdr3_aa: ASSSREAGSRETQY
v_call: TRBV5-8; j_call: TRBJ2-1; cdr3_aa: ASRQGLREQF
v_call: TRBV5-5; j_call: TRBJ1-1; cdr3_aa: ASSLGGTVNTEAF
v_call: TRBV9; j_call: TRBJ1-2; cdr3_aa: ASSMTGKGDYGYT
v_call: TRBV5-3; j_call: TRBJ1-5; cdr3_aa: ARSLAEKNYSNQPQH
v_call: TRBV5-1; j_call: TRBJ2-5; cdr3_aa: ASSIRSQETQY
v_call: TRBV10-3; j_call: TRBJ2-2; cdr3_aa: AISGWTSGRNTGELF
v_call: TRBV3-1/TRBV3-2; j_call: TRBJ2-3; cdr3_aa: ASSQVREDTDTQY
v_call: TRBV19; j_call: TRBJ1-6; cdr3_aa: ASSIDGQGGPNNSPLH
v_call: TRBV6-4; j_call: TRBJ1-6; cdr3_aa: ASSDSGYSPLH
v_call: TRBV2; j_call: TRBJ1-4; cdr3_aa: ASTRGQEKLF
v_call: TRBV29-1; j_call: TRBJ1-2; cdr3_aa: SVEGGRGYT
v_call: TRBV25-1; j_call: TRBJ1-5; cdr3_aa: ASSATRSGGNQPQH
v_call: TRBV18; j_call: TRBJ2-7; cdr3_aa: ASSPPNRNYEQY
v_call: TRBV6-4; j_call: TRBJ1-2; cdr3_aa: ASRIQFTPIYGYT
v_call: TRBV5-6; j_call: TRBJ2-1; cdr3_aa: ASSLASAGGRARNEQF
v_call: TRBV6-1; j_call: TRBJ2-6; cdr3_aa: ASSAGQLTSANVLT
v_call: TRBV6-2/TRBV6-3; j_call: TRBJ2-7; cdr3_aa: ASSYQQGRFSYEQY
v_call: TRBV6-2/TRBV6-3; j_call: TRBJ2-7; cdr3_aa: ASSYALGAYEQY
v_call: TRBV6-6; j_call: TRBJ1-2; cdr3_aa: ASSPRTGSRSSGGYT
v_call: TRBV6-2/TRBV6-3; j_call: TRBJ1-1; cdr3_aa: ASSWGGRTEAF
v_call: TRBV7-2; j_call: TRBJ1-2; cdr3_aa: ASSFHYDRAGYT
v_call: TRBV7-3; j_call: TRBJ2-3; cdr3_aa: ASSLGTSTDTQY